This TCR beta chain is drawn from a study of control samples from healthy donors and cancer patients. This clone showed up just a few times. Trimming took 2 bases from V and 1 from J, leaving 9 bases between them. Germline-derived CDR1 and CDR2 are LNHDA and SQIVND (reference sequence). CDR3 length: 15 amino acids. Data came from immunoSEQ multiplex PCR; TCRdb stores just in-frame clones and leaves some out. The top ten hold approximately 3.4% of the sample, which has around 55,000 clones, over 75% seen once. Input material: blood. V and J are TRBV19 and TRBJ1-5, with a possible D match to TRBD1 (5 bases). This clonotype originated in a man between 50 and 59 years old in good health. The CDR3 sequence: CASSIQGRSNQPQHF. CDR3 sequence (DNA): TGTGCCAGTAGTATACAGGGTCGGAGCAATCAGCCCCAGCATTTT. Drawing the rest from reference TRBV19 and TRBJ1-5, the complete variable domain is DGGITQSPKYLFRKEGQNVTLSCEQNLNHDAMYWYRQDPGQGLRLIYYSQIVNDFQKGDIAEGYSVSREKKESFPLTVTSAQKNPTAFYLCASSIQGRSNQPQHFGDGTRLSIL.